The 29 T cell receptor beta chains in this list originate from one sample, sequenced in a study of immune evolution from preneoplasia to lung adenocarcinoma (dated by TCRdb to 2020 to 2023). Library generation was performed with the immunoSEQ multiplex PCR assay. TCRdb provides this immuneACCESS table in a form limited to in-frame rearrangements. Some clones are lacking; in checked studies, under half of them reflect an unresolved V gene, and why the rest are absent is not known. The sample table records several thousand clones; around 77% of these occur just once. Under 14% of the sample belongs to the ten largest clones. Sequenced sample: FFPE lung adenocarcinoma in situ tissue. The intended sense of this specimen's cell subset or site label: preinvasive adenocarcinoma in situ (AIS). These receptors all come from a donor at least 70 years old with lung adenocarcinoma. Some clones in this sample may be carry-over from other donors' samples.

The chain recombines TRBV7-9 with TRBJ1-3, with D perhaps TRBD1 (5 bases). The CDR3 consists of 17 residues. The V and J ends lost 5 bases and 0 bases respectively, with 17 bases between them. In germline, CDR1 is SEHNR, CDR2 FQNEAQ (reference sequence). The CDR3 reads CASSTLLGEPSGNTIYF. For the CDR3, the DNA is TGTGCCAGCAGCACACTCTTGGGGGAACCCTCTGGAAACACCATATATTTT. The variable domain in full, with the rest retrieved from reference TRBV7-9 and TRBJ1-3, is DTGVSQNPRHKITKRGQNVTFRCDPISEHNRLYWYRQTLGQGPEFLTYFQNEAQLEKSRLLSDRFSAERPKGSFSTLEIQRTEQGDSAMYLCASSTLLGEPSGNTIYFGEGSWLTVV.

This chain uses TRBV7-8 with TRBJ2-2, with a possible D match to TRBD2 (6 bases). V gave up 5 bases and J gave up 4 bases, with 23 bases separating them. Germline lookup yields CDR1 SGHVS and CDR2 FQNEAQ. This CDR3 has 18 residues. CDR3 DNA sequence: TGTGCCAGCAGCCCGCGTCCGACCCGGGGGACCATCACCGGGGAGCTGTTTTTT. Residues: CASSPRPTRGTITGELFF.

V is TRBV29-1 and J is TRBJ1-1, with D maybe TRBD1 (5 bases). The CDR3 runs 13 residues. V shed 4 bases and J shed 3 bases, with 12 bases lying between them. Germline assignment: CDR1 SQVTM and CDR2 ANQGSEA. The CDR3 reads CSVGRARDTEAFF. Written as DNA, the CDR3 is TGCAGCGTTGGGCGGGCCAGGGACACTGAAGCTTTCTTT.

This sequence joins TRBV5-1 and TRBJ1-2; TRBD1 is a possible D gene (5 bases). CDR3 length: 14 amino acids. Germline CDR1 is SGHRS and CDR2 is YFSETQ. The V gene lost 0 bases and the J gene lost 6 bases, with 12 bases spanning the gap. CDR3 sequence (DNA): TGCGCCAGCAGCTTGGGCGGGGCCTGGGATGGCTACACCTTC. It encodes CASSLGGAWDGYTF.

The chain couples TRBV7-6 to TRBJ2-7; TRBD1 matches at 9 bases. Trimming at V came to 5 bases and at J to 5 bases, leaving 13 bases not matched to a gene. There are 16 residues in the CDR3. Germline V gene lookup returns CDR1 SGHVS and CDR2 FNYEAQ. The CDR3 coding sequence is TGTGCCAGCAGCCCCGGGACAGGGAATCCGGTCCACGAGCAGTACTTC. This gives the protein CASSPGTGNPVHEQYF.

Comments on this clone: The junction departs from the called germline gene at one end, perhaps through a read error. Other DNA variants within this sample encode the same CDR3. This chain links TRBV29-1 with TRBJ1-1; D is unclear. The CDR3 contains 11 residues. From germline, CDR1 is SQVTM and CDR2 ANQGSEA. CDR3 sequence reads: CSVPLNTEAFF. Written as DNA, the CDR3 is TGCAGCGTCCCCCTGAACACTGAGGCTTTCTTT.

The rearrangement uses TRBV7-9 and TRBJ2-5; 9 positions agree with TRBD2. CDR3 length: 14 amino acids. Losses at the gene ends were 5 bases for V and 1 base for J; bases not matched to a gene: 2. CDR1 and CDR2 from the germline V gene are SEHNR and FQNEAQ (reference sequence). CDR3 sequence (DNA): TGTGCCAGCAGCCCTAGCGGGACCCAAGAGACCCAGTACTTC. Translating gives CASSPSGTQETQYF. The whole variable domain, filled in from reference TRBV7-9 and TRBJ2-5, reads DTGVSQNPRHKITKRGQNVTFRCDPISEHNRLYWYRQTLGQGPEFLTYFQNEAQLEKSRLLSDRFSAERPKGSFSTLEIQRTEQGDSAMYLCASSPSGTQETQYFGPGTRLLVL.

This clone has just one count. Germline and junction disagree at one end, which may indicate a read error. The chain links TRBV6-5 to TRBJ2-2; possible D gene TRBD1, 6 bases. The CDR3 has 14 residues. Germline V gene lookup returns CDR1 MNHEY and CDR2 SVGAGI. CDR3 region: CASREQGNTGELFF. The CDR3 DNA sequence: TGTGCCAGCAGGGAGCAGGGGAACACCGGGGAGTTGTTTTTT.

This clone ranks as large. The J gene is TRBJ1-5, the V gene TRBV19; weak D call: TRBD1 (6 bases). V lost 3 bases, J lost 7 bases, and 16 bases lay in between. The CDR3 is made up of 15 amino acids. Germline CDR1 and CDR2: LNHDA and SQIVND (reference sequence). In DNA, the CDR3 is TGTGCCAGTAGTATGGGTAGGGGGGGTGAGCAGCCCCAGCATTTT. Translating gives CASSMGRGGEQPQHF.

V is TRBV5-6 and J is TRBJ1-4, with D maybe TRBD1 (5 bases). V lost 0 bases, J lost 7 bases, and 10 bases lay in between. The CDR3 runs to 14 residues. In germline, CDR1 is SGHDT, CDR2 YYEEEE. CDR3 sequence (DNA): TGTGCCAGCAGCTTGGGGACATCTGGTGAAAAACTGTTTTTT. This encodes CASSLGTSGEKLFF.

The chain joins TRBV6-6 to TRBJ1-1; TRBD1 aligns across 8 bases. The V and J ends lost 7 bases and 5 bases, in that order; junction bases with no gene match: 6. This CDR3 region has 13 residues. Germline assignment: CDR1 MNHNY and CDR2 SVGAGI (reference sequence). CDR3 loop: CASIIRDRTEAFF. The CDR3 DNA reads TGTGCCAGCATCATCCGGGACAGGACTGAAGCTTTCTTT.

On this clone: Other DNA sequences in this sample translate to the same CDR3. The rearrangement uses TRBV28 and TRBJ1-5; no clear D. Germline CDR1 MDHEN, CDR2 SYDVKM. Trimming pared 4 bases from V and 3 bases from J, leaving 4 bases between. The CDR3 is made up of 12 amino acids. Here the CDR3 DNA reads TGTGCCAGCAGTTCACCCAATCAGCCCCAGCATTTT. Translation: CASSSPNQPQHF.

The rearrangement links TRBV5-4 to TRBJ2-1; D unresolved. This CDR3 is built from 14 residues. V was trimmed by 2 bases and J by 5 bases, leaving 11 bases between them. Germline CDR1 reads SGHNT; CDR2 reads YYREEE (reference sequence). The CDR3 loop is CASSFYHRDNEQFF. CDR3 nucleotides: TGTGCCAGCAGCTTTTACCACAGAGACAATGAGCAGTTCTTC.

This chain links TRBV30 with TRBJ1-5; D possibly corresponds to TRBD1 (6 bases). The CDR3 is 14 amino acids. Deletions cut 1 base from V and 4 bases from J, with 11 bases between. Per the germline V gene, CDR1 is GTSNPN and CDR2 is SVGIG (reference sequence). The CDR3 coding sequence is TGTGCCTGGAGTGCACGGGACAAGAATCAGCCCCAGCATTTT. Protein: CAWSARDKNQPQHF. The whole variable domain, filled in from reference TRBV30 and TRBJ1-5, reads SQTIHQWPATLVQPVGSPLSLECTVEGTSNPNLYWYRQAAGRGLQLLFYSVGIGQISSEVPQNLSASRPQDRQFILSSKKLLLSDSGFYLCAWSARDKNQPQHFGDGTRLSIL.

Note on this clone: At one of its ends the junction is not consistent with the germline gene, which may arise from a read error. This rearrangement joins TRBV14 to TRBJ1-2, with D possibly matching TRBD1 (5 bases). Per germline, CDR1 SGHDN and CDR2 FVKESK. The CDR3 is 10 amino acids. The CDR3 DNA reads TGCCGCTCTGAGGGGTCTGGCTACACCTTC. Translating gives CRSEGSGYTF. The whole variable domain, remainder taken from reference TRBV14 and TRBJ1-2, is EAGVTQFPSHSVIEKGQTVTLRCDPISGHDNLYWYRRVMGKEIKFLLHFVKESKQDESGMPNNRFLAERTGGTYSTLKVQPAELEDSGVYFCRSEGSGYTFGSGTRLTVV.

By sample fraction, this clone is large. This chain uses TRBV18 with TRBJ1-3, with TRBD1 as a possible D gene (5 bases). The germline CDR1 and CDR2 sequences are KGHSH and LQKENI. There are 15 residues in the CDR3. V gave up 2 bases and J gave up 4 bases, with 12 bases separating them. DNA of the CDR3: TGTGCCAGCTCACCAAGTATGGGGGAAGGAAACACCATATATTTT. Protein product: CASSPSMGEGNTIYF. The full variable domain, with the rest looked up from reference TRBV18 and TRBJ1-3, is NAGVMQNPRHLVRRRGQEARLRCSPMKGHSHVYWYRQLPEEGLKFMVYLQKENIIDESGMPKERFSAEFPKEGPSILRIQQVVRGDSAAYFCASSPSMGEGNTIYFGEGSWLTVV.

This clone was seen a few times. The V call is TRBV28, the J call TRBJ2-5; D tentatively reads TRBD1 or TRBD2 (5 bases each). The CDR3 length is 12 residues. Trimming stripped 2 bases from V and 5 bases from J, with 6 bases between. Germline V gene data show CDR1 as MDHEN and CDR2 as SYDVKM. The chain's CDR3 is CASSLEGETQYF. Written as DNA, the CDR3 is TGTGCCAGCAGTTTAGAGGGGGAGACCCAGTACTTC.

This chain uses TRBV12-5 with TRBJ1-2, with a possible D match to TRBD1 (6 bases). Germline loops: CDR1 LGHNT, CDR2 FRNRAP. V lost 6 bases and J lost 2, with 13 bases in between. CDR3 size: 14 residues. CDR3 in amino acids: CASGQGHGNYGYTF. Written as DNA, the CDR3 is TGTGCTAGTGGCCAGGGACACGGAAACTATGGCTACACCTTC.

The genes are TRBV6-5 and TRBJ2-1; 9 bases line up with TRBD2. The germline V gene encodes CDR1 MNHEY and CDR2 SVGAGI. The CDR3 is 15 amino acids. Trimming took 7 bases from V and 4 from J; bases not matched to a gene: 8. For the CDR3, the DNA is TGTGCCAGCACCCGAGCGGGAGGTCGGTACAATGAGCAGTTCTTC. Residues: CASTRAGGRYNEQFF.

The chain uses TRBV14 and TRBJ1-1; no reliable D call. Per the germline V gene, CDR1 is SGHDN and CDR2 is FVKESK. There are 14 residues in the CDR3. Trimming took off 3 bases at V and 7 bases at J, with 15 bases between the two ends. As DNA, the CDR3 is TGTGCCAGCAGCCATAGCCCCACTGGAGTTGAAGCTTTCTTT. Its protein is CASSHSPTGVEAFF. The whole variable domain, filled in from reference TRBV14 and TRBJ1-1, reads EAGVTQFPSHSVIEKGQTVTLRCDPISGHDNLYWYRRVMGKEIKFLLHFVKESKQDESGMPNNRFLAERTGGTYSTLKVQPAELEDSGVYFCASSHSPTGVEAFFGQGTRLTVV.

The rearrangement uses TRBV19 and TRBJ1-4; possible D gene TRBD1, 6 bases. Trimming removed 7 bases from V and 6 bases from J, with 15 bases in between. The CDR3 covers 14 residues. Germline values: CDR1 LNHDA, CDR2 SQIVND (reference sequence). The DNA for the CDR3 is TGTGCCAGTAAGGGGACAAGGGAGGATGAAAAACTGTTTTTT. It is translated as CASKGTREDEKLFF.

The rearrangement links TRBV5-1 to TRBJ2-1; 8 nucleotides match TRBD2. The CDR3 has 14 residues. The J segment lost 7 bases and the V segment lost 5 bases, leaving 8 bases of the junction unmatched. CDR1 is SGHRS, CDR2 YFSETQ, per germline. The DNA of the CDR3 is TGCGCCAGCAGACAGGGTCCGGGGGGGAATGAGCAGTTCTTC. As protein: CASRQGPGGNEQFF.

This clone appeared a few times. The genes are TRBV5-6 and TRBJ2-3; D unresolved. Germline V gene data show CDR1 as SGHDT and CDR2 as YYEEEE. The CDR3 runs 12 residues. The V end was cut by 1 base, the J end by 3 bases, with 3 bases between. The CDR3 here is CASSLNTDTQYF. The CDR3 DNA follows: TGTGCCAGCAGCTTGAATACAGATACGCAGTATTTT.

This rearrangement joins TRBV5-4 to TRBJ1-2, with a weak D call TRBD1 (5 bases). CDR1 and CDR2 from the germline V gene are SGHNT and YYREEE (reference sequence). V dropped 0 bases and J dropped 1 base, with 10 bases sitting between them. The CDR3 sequence is 15 residues long. This CDR3 reads CASSLELGRNYGYTF. The CDR3 bases are TGTGCCAGCAGCTTGGAGTTGGGACGTAACTATGGCTACACCTTC.

In the case of this clone: The junction does not match germline at one end; this may be a read error. The genes are TRBV4-2 and TRBJ1-2; weak D call: TRBD1 (6 bases). From germline, CDR1 is LGHNA and CDR2 YNFKEQ. This CDR3 is 16 amino acids long. The chain's CDR3 is CASSQEGTGKVYGYTF. The CDR3 DNA reads as TGTGCCAGCAGTCAAGAAGGTACAGGGAAGGTCTATGGCTACACCTTC.

The genes are TRBV20-1 and TRBJ1-2; 9 bases agree with TRBD1. The CDR3 is 10 residues long. V lost 8 bases, J lost 10 bases, and 5 bases stayed unmatched. Germline loops: CDR1 DFQATT, CDR2 SNEGSKA (reference sequence). CDR3 sequence reads: CSTDRGYYTF. Here the CDR3 DNA reads TGCAGTACAGACAGGGGGTACTACACCTTC.

Sample share makes this clone medium-sized. The rearrangement uses TRBV21-1 and TRBJ1-4. TRBV21-1 is a listed pseudogene. The CDR3 length is 12 residues. Here the CDR3 DNA reads TGTGCCAGCAGCCCGCCGGGTGAAAAACTGTTTTTT. Its translation: CASSPPGEKLFF.

This chain links TRBV6-6 with TRBJ2-7; 11 bases are a match to TRBD2. The junction had 7 bases not matched to a gene; V was cut back by 4 bases and J by 5 bases. Germline CDR1 reads MNHNY; CDR2 reads SVGAGI (reference sequence). The length of the CDR3 is 15 residues. CDR3 sequence reads: CASSSLAGESDEQYF. CDR3 nucleotide sequence: TGTGCCAGCAGTTCACTAGCGGGAGAAAGCGACGAGCAGTACTTC.

This chain joins TRBV5-6 and TRBJ1-2; TRBD1 matches at 7 bases. Germline assignment: CDR1 SGHDT and CDR2 YYEEEE. The CDR3 spans 15 residues. The ends lost 4 bases at V and 2 bases at J; junction bases unmatched: 8. The CDR3 DNA is TGTGCCAGCAGCCCAGGGGGGGCACAAAACTATGGCTACACCTTC. It encodes CASSPGGAQNYGYTF.